This T cell receptor (beta chain) was identified in a study of T cell changes during pregnancy in multiple sclerosis. After removal of 1 base from V and 1 base from J, the junction contained 2 bases not matched to a gene. CDR3 length: 15 residues. Germline CDR1 and CDR2: SGHVS and FNYEAQ. The assay was immunoSEQ multiplex PCR, and TCRdb's table has in-frame clones only and misses some. The top ten clones hold 1.5% to 2% of a sample with about 86,000 clones, approximately 90% of them seen once. The specimen comprised peripheral blood, sampled in the first trimester of pregnancy. This TCR was sampled from a female donor in good health, enrolled as a control in a pregnancy study. V gene TRBV7-6 combines with J gene TRBJ2-5; 8 nucleotides align to TRBD2. The CDR3 nucleotides are TGTGCCAGCAGCTTAGACGGGGGGGTCCAAGAGACCCAGTACTTC. Residues: CASSLDGGVQETQYF.